This T cell receptor beta chain was recorded in a study of cytomegalovirus exposure and HLA in healthy donors. The PCR contained 60 Vbeta and 13 Jbeta primers. The assay was immunoSEQ multiplex PCR, and TCRdb's table has in-frame clones only and misses some. This sample has approximately 70,000 clones, with more than 60% found just once. The TCR comes from a male donor in good health and CMV-seropositive. Source material: PBMCs.

The CDR3 protein is CASSEREAYGYTF. The CDR3 DNA follows: TGTGCCAGCAGTGAAAGGGAGGCCTATGGCTACACCTTC. The chain has TRBV6-1 and TRBJ1-2, with no clear D. From germline, CDR1 is MNHNS and CDR2 SASEGT. The CDR3 is 13 residues long. V gave up 2 bases and J gave up 4 bases, with 8 bases separating them.